The sequence of this TCR beta chain was determined in a study of T cell changes during pregnancy in multiple sclerosis. The CDR3 runs 14 residues. V was pared by 0 bases and J by 1 base, with 9 bases between. Germline loops: CDR1 GTSNPN, CDR2 SVGIG (reference sequence). Some clones are missing from TCRdb's copy, which holds only in-frame ones; the method was immunoSEQ multiplex PCR. Of roughly 49,000 clones in the sample, roughly 93% were seen once. This clonotype originated in a female donor in good health, enrolled as a control in a pregnancy study. The V and J genes are TRBV30 and TRBJ1-2; the D gene is possibly TRBD1 (5 bases). Sample: CD4+ T cells from peripheral blood mononuclear cells, taken in the second trimester of pregnancy. CDR3 nucleotide sequence: TGTGCCTGGAGTGTGGGGCAGTTTAACTATGGCTACACCTTC. Translation gives CAWSVGQFNYGYTF.